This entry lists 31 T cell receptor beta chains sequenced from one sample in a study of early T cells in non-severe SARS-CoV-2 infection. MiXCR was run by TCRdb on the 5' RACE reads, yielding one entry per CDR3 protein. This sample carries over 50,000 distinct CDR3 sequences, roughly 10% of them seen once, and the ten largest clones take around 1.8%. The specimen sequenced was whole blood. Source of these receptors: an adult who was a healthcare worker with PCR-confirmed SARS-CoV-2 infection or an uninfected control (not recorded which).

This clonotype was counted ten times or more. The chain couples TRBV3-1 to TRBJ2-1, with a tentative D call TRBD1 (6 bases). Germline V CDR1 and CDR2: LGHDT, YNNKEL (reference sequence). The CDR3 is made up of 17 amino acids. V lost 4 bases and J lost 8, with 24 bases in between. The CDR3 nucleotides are TGTGCCAGCAGCCTCCAAGGGGGTTACACAGGGCACGATGAGCAGTTCTTC. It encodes CASSLQGGYTGHDEQFF.

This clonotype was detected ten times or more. CDR3 amino acids: CAIGTSGTKDTQYF. In nucleotides, the CDR3 is TGTGCCATAGGGACTAGCGGGACTAAAGATACGCAGTATTTT. This chain connects TRBV10-3 to TRBJ2-3, with 13 bases identical to TRBD2. The length of the CDR3 is 14 residues. The germline V gene encodes CDR1 ENHRY and CDR2 SYGVKD. V shed 9 bases and J 5 bases; nucleotides not matched to a gene: 5.

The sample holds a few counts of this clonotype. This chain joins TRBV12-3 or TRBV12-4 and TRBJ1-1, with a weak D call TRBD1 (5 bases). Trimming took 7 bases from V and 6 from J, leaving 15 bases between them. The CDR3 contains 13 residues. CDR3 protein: CASISGSRPEAFF. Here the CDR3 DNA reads TGTGCCAGCATTTCAGGGTCCCGCCCTGAAGCTTTCTTT.

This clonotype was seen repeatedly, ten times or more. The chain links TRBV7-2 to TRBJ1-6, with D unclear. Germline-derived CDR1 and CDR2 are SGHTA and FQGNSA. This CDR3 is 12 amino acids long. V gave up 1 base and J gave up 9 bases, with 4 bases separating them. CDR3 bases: TGTGCCAGCAGCTTAGAAAGTTCACCCCTCCACTTT. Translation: CASSLESSPLHF.

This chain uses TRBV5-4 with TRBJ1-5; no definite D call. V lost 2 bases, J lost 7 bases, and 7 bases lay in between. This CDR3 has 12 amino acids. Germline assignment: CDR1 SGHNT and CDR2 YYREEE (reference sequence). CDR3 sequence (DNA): TGTGCCAGCAGCTTTGAAGGGCAGCCCCAGCATTTT. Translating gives CASSFEGQPQHF. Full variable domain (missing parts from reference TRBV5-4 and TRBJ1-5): ETGVTQSPTHLIKTRGQQVTLRCSSQSGHNTVSWYQQALGQGPQFIFQYYREEENGRGNFPPRFSGLQFPNYSSELNVNALELDDSALYLCASSFEGQPQHFGDGTRLSIL.

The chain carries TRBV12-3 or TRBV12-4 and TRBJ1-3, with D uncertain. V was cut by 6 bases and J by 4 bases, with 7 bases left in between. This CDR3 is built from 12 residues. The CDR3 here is CASSEKGNTIYF. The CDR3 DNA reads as TGTGCCAGCAGCGAAAAGGGAAACACCATATATTTT.

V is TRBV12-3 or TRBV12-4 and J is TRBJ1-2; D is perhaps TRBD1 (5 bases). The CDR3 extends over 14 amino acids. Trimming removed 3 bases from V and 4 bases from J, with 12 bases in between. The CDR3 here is CASSFGGLSYGYTF. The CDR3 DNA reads TGTGCCAGCAGTTTTGGGGGACTCAGCTATGGCTACACCTTC.

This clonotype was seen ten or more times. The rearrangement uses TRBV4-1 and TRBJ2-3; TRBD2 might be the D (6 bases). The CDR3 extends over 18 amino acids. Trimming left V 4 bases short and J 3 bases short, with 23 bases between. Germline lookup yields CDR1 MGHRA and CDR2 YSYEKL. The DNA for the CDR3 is TGCGCCAGCAGCCTACTTCCCGCCAGGACTACAGGAACAGATACGCAGTATTTT. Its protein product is CASSLLPARTTGTDTQYF.

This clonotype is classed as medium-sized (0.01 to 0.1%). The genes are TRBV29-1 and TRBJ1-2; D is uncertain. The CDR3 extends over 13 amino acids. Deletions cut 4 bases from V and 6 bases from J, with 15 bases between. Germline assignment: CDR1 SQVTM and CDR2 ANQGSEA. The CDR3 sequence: CSVAGSGADGYTF. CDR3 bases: TGCAGCGTTGCGGGGTCCGGCGCAGATGGCTACACCTTC.

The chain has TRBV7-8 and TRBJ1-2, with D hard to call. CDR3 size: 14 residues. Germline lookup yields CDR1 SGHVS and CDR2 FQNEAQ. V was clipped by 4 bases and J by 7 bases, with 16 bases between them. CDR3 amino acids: CASSSTGQIGGYTF. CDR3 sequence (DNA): TGTGCCAGCAGCTCCACCGGCCAAATCGGTGGCTACACCTTC.

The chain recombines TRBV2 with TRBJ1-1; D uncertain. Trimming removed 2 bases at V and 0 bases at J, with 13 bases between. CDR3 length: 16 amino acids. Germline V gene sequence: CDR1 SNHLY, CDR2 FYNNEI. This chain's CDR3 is CASSEPLGPVNTEAFF. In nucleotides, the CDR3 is TGTGCCAGCAGTGAACCCCTCGGGCCAGTGAACACTGAAGCTTTCTTT.

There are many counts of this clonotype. Here the CDR3 DNA reads TGTGCCAGCAGCGTAGGGGGCAAGGGGAAGGGAGCGAACACTGAAGCTTTCTTT. Its translation is CASSVGGKGKGANTEAFF. V and J are TRBV9 and TRBJ1-1; possibly TRBD1 for D (5 bases). Germline V gives CDR1 SGDLS, CDR2 YYNGEE. CDR3 size: 18 residues. V was cut by 0 bases and J by 1 base, with 19 bases left in between.

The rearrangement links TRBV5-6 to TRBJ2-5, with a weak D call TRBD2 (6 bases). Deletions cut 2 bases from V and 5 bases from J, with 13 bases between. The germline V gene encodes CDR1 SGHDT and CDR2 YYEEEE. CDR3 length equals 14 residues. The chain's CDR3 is CASSFGGALETQYF. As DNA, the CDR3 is TGTGCCAGCAGCTTTGGCGGGGCCCTGGAGACCCAGTACTTC.

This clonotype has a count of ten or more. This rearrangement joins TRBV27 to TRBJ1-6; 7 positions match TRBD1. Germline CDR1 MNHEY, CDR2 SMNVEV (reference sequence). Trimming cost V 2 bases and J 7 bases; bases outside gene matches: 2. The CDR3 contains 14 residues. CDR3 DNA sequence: TGTGCCAGCAGTTTACGACAGGGCAATTCACCCCTCCACTTT. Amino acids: CASSLRQGNSPLHF.

CDR3 amino acids: CSVSGTSGEETQYF. The DNA of the CDR3 is TGCAGCGTCTCCGGGACTAGCGGGGAAGAGACCCAGTACTTC. The rearrangement links TRBV29-1 to TRBJ2-5; 13 nucleotides line up with TRBD2. Germline assignment: CDR1 SQVTM and CDR2 ANQGSEA. V shed 6 bases, J shed 3 bases, and the junction held 4 bases outside the gene matches. The CDR3 loop spans 14 amino acids.

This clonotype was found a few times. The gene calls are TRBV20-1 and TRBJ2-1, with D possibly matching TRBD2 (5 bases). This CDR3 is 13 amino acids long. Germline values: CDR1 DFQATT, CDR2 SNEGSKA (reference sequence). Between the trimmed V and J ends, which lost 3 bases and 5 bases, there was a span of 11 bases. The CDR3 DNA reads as TGCAGTGCTAGCCGCGATAGCGACAATGAGCAGTTCTTC. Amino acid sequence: CSASRDSDNEQFF.

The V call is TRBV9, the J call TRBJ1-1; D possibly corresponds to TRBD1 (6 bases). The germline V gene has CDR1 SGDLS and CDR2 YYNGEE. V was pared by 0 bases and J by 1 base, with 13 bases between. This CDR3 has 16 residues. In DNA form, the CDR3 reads TGTGCCAGCAGCGTAGGAGGGGGTCCCCCGAACACTGAAGCTTTCTTT. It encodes CASSVGGGPPNTEAFF.

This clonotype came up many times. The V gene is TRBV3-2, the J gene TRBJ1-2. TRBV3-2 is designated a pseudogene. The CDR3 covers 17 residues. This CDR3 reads CASSQVTSSSTKDGYTF. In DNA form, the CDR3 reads TGTGCCAGCAGCCAAGTGACGAGCTCCAGCACAAAGGATGGCTACACCTTC.

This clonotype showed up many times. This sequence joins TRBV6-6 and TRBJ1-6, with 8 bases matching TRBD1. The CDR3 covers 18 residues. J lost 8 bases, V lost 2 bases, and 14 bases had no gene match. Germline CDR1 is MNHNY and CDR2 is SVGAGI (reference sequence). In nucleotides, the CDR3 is TGTGCCAGCAGTTACCCAACAAGTCTCGGGACAGGAGATTCACCCCTCCACTTT. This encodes CASSYPTSLGTGDSPLHF.

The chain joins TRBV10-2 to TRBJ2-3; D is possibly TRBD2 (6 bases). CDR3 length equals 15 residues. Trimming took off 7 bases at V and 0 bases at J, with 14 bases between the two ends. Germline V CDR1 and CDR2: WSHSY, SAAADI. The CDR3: CASTERAASTDTQYF. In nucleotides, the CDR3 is TGCGCCAGCACCGAGCGGGCAGCTAGCACAGATACGCAGTATTTT.

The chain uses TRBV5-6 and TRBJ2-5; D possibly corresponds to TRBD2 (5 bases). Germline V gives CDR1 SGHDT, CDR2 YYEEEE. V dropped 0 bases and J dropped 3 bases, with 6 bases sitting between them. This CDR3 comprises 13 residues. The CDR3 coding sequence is TGTGCCAGCAGCTTGGCGGAGGAAGAGACCCAGTACTTC. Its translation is CASSLAEEETQYF.

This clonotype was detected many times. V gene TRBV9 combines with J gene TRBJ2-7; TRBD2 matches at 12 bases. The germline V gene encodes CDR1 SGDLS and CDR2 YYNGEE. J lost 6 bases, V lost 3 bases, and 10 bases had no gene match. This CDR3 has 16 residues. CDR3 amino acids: CASSAGTGGLAGEQYF. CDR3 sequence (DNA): TGTGCCAGCAGCGCAGGAACGGGGGGACTAGCGGGCGAGCAGTACTTC.

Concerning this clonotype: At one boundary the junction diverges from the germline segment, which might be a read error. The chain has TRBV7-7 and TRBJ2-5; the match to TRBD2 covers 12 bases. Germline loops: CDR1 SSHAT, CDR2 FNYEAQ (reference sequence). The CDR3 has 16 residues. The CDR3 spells CASSLTSGGFQETQYF. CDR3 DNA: TGTGCTAGCAGCTTAACTAGCGGGGGGTTCCAAGAGACCCAGTACTTC. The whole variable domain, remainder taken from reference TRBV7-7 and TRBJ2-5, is GAGVSQSPRYKVTKRGQDVTLRCDPISSHATLYWYQQALGQGPEFLTYFNYEAQPDKSGLPSDRFSAERPEGSISTLTIQRTEQRDSAMYRCASSLTSGGFQETQYFGPGTRLLVL.

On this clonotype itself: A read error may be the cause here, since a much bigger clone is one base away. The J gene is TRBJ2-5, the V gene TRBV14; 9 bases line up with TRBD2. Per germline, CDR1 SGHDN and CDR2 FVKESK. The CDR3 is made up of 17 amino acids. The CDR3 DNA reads TGTGCCAGCAGCCCAAATCTCCTAGCGGGGCACCAAGTGACCCAGTACTTC. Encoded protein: CASSPNLLAGHQVTQYF.

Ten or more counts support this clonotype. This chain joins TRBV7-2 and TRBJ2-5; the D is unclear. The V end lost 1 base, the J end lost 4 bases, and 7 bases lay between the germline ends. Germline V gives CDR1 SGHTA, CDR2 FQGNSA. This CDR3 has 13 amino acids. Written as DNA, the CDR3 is TGTGCCAGCAGCTTAGACCTTCGAGAGACCCAGTACTTC. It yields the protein CASSLDLRETQYF.

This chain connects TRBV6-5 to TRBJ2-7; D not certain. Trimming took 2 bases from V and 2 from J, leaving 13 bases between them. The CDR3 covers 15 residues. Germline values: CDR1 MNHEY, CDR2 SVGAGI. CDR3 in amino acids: CASSYDPSAPYEQYF. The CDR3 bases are TGTGCCAGCAGTTACGATCCGAGCGCGCCCTACGAGCAGTACTTC.

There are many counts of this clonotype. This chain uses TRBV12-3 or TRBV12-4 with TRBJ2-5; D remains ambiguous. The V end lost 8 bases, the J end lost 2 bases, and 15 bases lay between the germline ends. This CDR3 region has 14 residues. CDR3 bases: TGTGCCAGCTCCCGGAGCGTCGGGCAAGAGACCCAGTACTTC. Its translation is CASSRSVGQETQYF.

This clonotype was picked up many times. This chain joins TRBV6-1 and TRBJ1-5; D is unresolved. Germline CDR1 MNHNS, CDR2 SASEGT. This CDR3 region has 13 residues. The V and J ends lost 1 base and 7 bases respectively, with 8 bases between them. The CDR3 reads CASSEGMVQPQHF. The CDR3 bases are TGTGCCAGCAGTGAAGGGATGGTACAGCCCCAGCATTTT.

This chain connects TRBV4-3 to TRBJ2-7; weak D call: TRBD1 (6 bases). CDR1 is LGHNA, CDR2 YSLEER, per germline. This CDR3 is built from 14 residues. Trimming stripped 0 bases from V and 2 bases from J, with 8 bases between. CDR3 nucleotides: TGCGCCAGCAGCCAAGAACAGGGACCCTACGAGCAGTACTTC. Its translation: CASSQEQGPYEQYF.

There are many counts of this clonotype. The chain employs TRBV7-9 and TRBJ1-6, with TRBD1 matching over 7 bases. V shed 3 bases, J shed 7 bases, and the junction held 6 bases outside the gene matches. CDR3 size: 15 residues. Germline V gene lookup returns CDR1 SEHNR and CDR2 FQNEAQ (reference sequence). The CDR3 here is CASSLEDRHNSPLHF. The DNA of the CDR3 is TGTGCCAGCAGCTTGGAGGACAGGCACAATTCACCCCTCCACTTT.

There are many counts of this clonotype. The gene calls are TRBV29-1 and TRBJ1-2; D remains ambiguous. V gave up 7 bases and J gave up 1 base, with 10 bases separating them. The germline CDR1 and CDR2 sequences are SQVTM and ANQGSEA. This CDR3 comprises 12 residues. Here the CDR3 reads CSATHRNYGYTF. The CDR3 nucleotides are TGCAGCGCCACACACCGTAACTATGGCTACACCTTC. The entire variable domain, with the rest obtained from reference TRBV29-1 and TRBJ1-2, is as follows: SAVISQKPSRDICQRGTSLTIQCQVDSQVTMMFWYRQQPGQSLTLIATANQGSEATYESGFVIDKFPISRPNLTFSTLTVSNMSPEDSSIYLCSATHRNYGYTFGSGTRLTVV.